The 5 T cell receptor beta chains in this list originate from one sample, sequenced in a study of T-cell memory formation after mild COVID-19. TCRdb re-called the 5' RACE reads with MiXCR, one entry per CDR3 protein. The table records 310,000 or so distinct CDR3 sequences, roughly 15% of them present only once. The sequencing sample was made of PBMCs or a T cell subset sorted from them (not recorded which). The receptors were gathered from a man aged 18 to 30 who had mild COVID-19 (a few samples of this study predate the infection). Cell type and time point are not known.

The CDR3: CASSHPSGGQFF. CDR3 nucleotides: TGTGCCAGCAGTCATCCCTCGGGTGGGCAGTTCTTC. V and J are TRBV7-6 and TRBJ2-1; no reliable D call. The CDR3 has 12 amino acids. Looked up from germline, CDR1 is SGHVS and CDR2 is FNYEAQ. Between the trimmed V and J ends, which lost 6 bases and 12 bases, there was a span of 15 bases.

The rearrangement joins TRBV14 to TRBJ2-1, with D unclear. The ends were cut back, 6 bases at V and 8 bases at J, with 8 bases in the middle. This CDR3 has 11 amino acids. Germline CDR1 SGHDN, CDR2 FVKESK. The CDR3 DNA reads TGTGCCAGCAGGGGGTACGATGAGCAGTTCTTC. This translates into CASRGYDEQFF.

CDR3 in DNA: TGCGCCAGCAGCTTGAAGGGTTATGCAGATACGCAGTATTTT. Amino acid sequence: CASSLKGYADTQYF. The chain links TRBV5-1 to TRBJ2-3; D gene uncertain. CDR1 SGHRS and CDR2 YFSETQ come from the germline V gene. CDR3 length: 14 residues. V lost 1 base and J 4 bases, leaving 10 bases between the germline ends.

The rearrangement links TRBV7-6 to TRBJ2-7; 9 bases line up with TRBD2. The CDR3 contains 14 residues. The junction had 9 bases not matched to a gene; V was cut back by 5 bases and J by 7 bases. From germline, CDR1 is SGHVS and CDR2 FNYEAQ. The CDR3 coding sequence is TGTGCCAGCAGCCCCCAAGGGCTAGCGGGGGAGCAGTACTTC. This encodes CASSPQGLAGEQYF.

This clonotype was observed a few times. The chain is built from TRBV4-3 and TRBJ2-3; D is perhaps TRBD2 (6 bases). The CDR3 has 16 residues. Between the trimmed V and J ends, which lost 1 base and 2 bases, there was a span of 13 bases. CDR1 is LGHNA, CDR2 YSLEER, per germline. The CDR3 DNA follows: TGCGCCAGCAGCCAAGTCCGGGACTCCCTCACAGATACGCAGTATTTT. This sequence encodes CASSQVRDSLTDTQYF.